Presented here are 4 T cell receptor beta chains from one specimen sequenced in a study of OX40 agonist ivuxolimab in advanced cancers. Repertoires were generated with immunoSEQ multiplex PCR, while TCRdb's copy carries only in-frame clones and drops some. The sample records just over 50,000 clones, about 77% being singletons. The sample was CD4+ or CD8+ T cells sorted from blood, taken in a trial of the OX40 agonist ivuxolimab. These receptors all come from an adult with an advanced solid tumor such as melanoma, head and neck, liver or kidney cancer.

CDR3 nucleotides: TGTGCCAGCAGCTTGACCGGGACCAAAACCTCGCGTATGCAGTTCTTC. This sequence encodes CASSLTGTKTSRMQFF. V usage is TRBV5-8 and J usage is TRBJ2-1; D might be TRBD1 or TRBD2, each matching 5 bases. The CDR3 runs 16 residues. The germline V gene encodes CDR1 SGHTS and CDR2 YDEGEE. V was cut by 1 base and J by 12 bases, with 23 bases left in between.

The chain joins TRBV5-1 to TRBJ2-7, with unresolved D. The V and J ends lost 6 bases and 0 bases respectively, with 10 bases between them. This CDR3 spans 13 amino acids. The germline V gene has CDR1 SGHRS and CDR2 YFSETQ. CDR3 DNA sequence: TGCGCCAGCACCTCCGAATCCTCCTACGAGCAGTACTTC. Amino acids: CASTSESSYEQYF.

J is TRBJ1-4 and V is TRBV6-5, with 8 bases matching TRBD1. Germline CDR1 and CDR2: MNHEY and SVGAGI. The CDR3 loop spans 14 amino acids. V gave up 2 bases and J gave up 14 bases; unmatched junction bases: 10. CDR3 nucleotides: TGTGCCAGCAGTTACACCGACGGACAGGGCCGTCTGTTTTTT. This sequence encodes CASSYTDGQGRLFF.

The gene calls are TRBV28 and TRBJ1-5; D might be TRBD1 (5 bases). Germline loops: CDR1 MDHEN, CDR2 SYDVKM. The CDR3 totals 16 residues. V shed 7 bases and J shed 0 bases, with 16 bases lying between them. For the CDR3, the DNA is TGTGCCAGCATCTCTGACAGCTCTTATAGCAATCAGCCCCAGCATTTT. This gives the protein CASISDSSYSNQPQHF.